This TCR beta chain was identified in a study of radiotherapy plus CTLA-4 blockade in lung cancer. Study-wide context: Objective responses arose in approximately 17% of patients, and around 30% experienced disease control.

Study conclusions and caveats: In blood, tumor-derived TCR clones expanded after radiotherapy plus ipilimumab. Interferon-beta and early blood T cell clone dynamics reportedly predicted response best.

This clone was seen only once. The antigen remains unidentified. With ipilimumab providing CTLA-4 blockade, focal radiation was administered to patients who had chemo-refractory metastatic non-small-cell lung cancer. Per germline, CDR1 SGHKS and CDR2 YYEKEE (reference sequence). V lost 0 bases to trimming and J lost 3 bases, with 10 bases between them. CDR3 length equals 15 residues. TCRdb's copy holds only in-frame clones and misses some; the assay was immunoSEQ multiplex PCR. The sample includes about 43,000 clones, about 70% of them seen just once. This receptor was taken from a human donor with non-small cell lung cancer who had a partial response to radiotherapy plus ipilimumab. The sample consisted of peripheral blood, taken from a patient treated with radiotherapy plus ipilimumab. The chain has TRBV5-5 and TRBJ2-1; D unclear. CDR3 in DNA: TGTGCCAGCAGCTTGGGTCCTAATGACTACAATGAGCAGTTCTTC. This encodes CASSLGPNDYNEQFF.